This TCR beta chain was captured in a study of cytomegalovirus exposure and HLA in healthy donors listed by TCRdb under 2017. Context from the whole study: An earlier analysis of approximately 640 of the donors reported 250 to 350 Gb of sequence data and about 100 million unique TCR beta sequences from 190 million or so T cells. Around 300 gigabases of sequencing data and approximately 85 million unique TCR sequences were included in an early release covering 500 to 750 HLA-typed donors. Among the roughly 400 genotyped donors, approximately 81% belonged to the genetic ancestry cluster associated with self-reported Caucasian donors. The study was designed to test whether signatures of past pathogen exposure could be identified by cataloging public T cell receptors. Using immunosequencing, the study profiled T cell repertoires from 640 or so subjects and related those repertoires to cytomegalovirus serostatus. A separate validation cohort of roughly 130 different subjects was used in addition to the roughly 720-subject first cohort. To predict cytomegalovirus infection status, the study combined high-throughput TCR immunosequencing, statistical association of individual TCRs with disease status, and machine learning. In a later analysis, previously published TCR beta repertoires from 500 to 750 donors were re-analyzed and high-resolution HLA genotyping was added so that TCR occurrence patterns could be studied. The later analysis used no new phenotypic data to find candidate immune exposures, relying instead on TCR beta sequences and their occurrence across donors. To decide whether each TCR beta V gene segment behaved as functional or pseudogenic, an earlier analysis of some 600 of the donors relied on high-throughput TCR beta sequencing. Donor age, sex, ethnicity and CMV serostatus were compiled alongside the repertoire data. A later genetic analysis used genome-wide SNP genotypes for 398 of the 666 donors, treating that subset as a discovery cohort. All discovery cohort repertoires had been generated on a single sequencing platform. Both class I and class II loci were covered by HLA typing, at four-digit resolution. The number of typed donors differed by locus: about 620-640 for A, B, C, DRB1 and DQB1; some 500 for DQA1; 606 for DPA1; and roughly 490 for DPB1. Because of strong linkage in the cohort, five DR-DQ haplotypes were treated as single units for association and clustering. Among roughly 400 genotyped donors of the cohort, an average of approximately 240,000 unique TCR beta nucleotide sequences was sequenced per donor, of which 15% to 20% were non-productive.

In total, 630 or so healthy bone marrow donors made up the cohort. All cohort members were sampled while nominally healthy, although unrecorded immune exposures were likely present. The donor tested CMV seronegative, placing the donor among the 350 to 400 seronegative members of the cohort. Every donor gave a peripheral blood sample, and the peripheral blood mononuclear cells from that sample were used for TCR beta sequencing. The Qiagen DNeasy Blood Extraction Kit was used to extract genomic DNA from the blood cell samples. Reading the germline V gene gives CDR1 SGHVS and CDR2 FNYEAQ. From V the trimming removes 2 bases and from J it removes 3 bases, while the gene matches leave 9 bases of the junction unaccounted for. Counted from cysteine to phenylalanine, this CDR3 has 17 amino acids. Only CDR3 DNA remains: 51 bases, in frame from the first base. Comment on this clone: Its binding antigen is unknown.

What the study reported, not specific to this receptor: A later analysis found that most CMV-associated TCR beta chains appeared HLA-restricted, with HLA associations seemingly driven largely by CMV exposure. A later genetic analysis reported fewer N-insertions in productive TCRs among donors in an Asian-associated ancestry cluster than the roughly 700-donor mean. Across donors, most TCR sequences were observed very rarely, whereas some public TCRs were present in many individuals. In a later genetic analysis, a missense DCLRE1C variant was associated with V-gene and J-gene trimming of TCR beta chains, and the association was replicated in an independent cohort. In a later analysis, 15,000 to 20,000 TCR beta sequences were associated with specific HLA alleles at a false discovery rate of 0.05. Some IMGT-functional V segments, including TRBV6-2 and TRBV6-3, could not be distinguished by the 87-base-pair reads and were therefore excluded. A later analysis found that HLA-associated TCR beta chains were more clonally expanded and had lower generation probabilities than equally common non-associated chains. According to a later analysis, parvovirus B19, influenza, CMV and Epstein-Barr virus appeared linked to several top co-occurrence clusters. The earlier analysis of some 560 of the donors excluded approximately 15 rarely observed V segments, including chromosome 9 orphons, because counts were too low. Correlated functional status among segregating V segments might be attributable to linkage disequilibrium, but an unknown experimental factor could not be ruled out. A further reported finding was that TCR beta sequences accurately predicted the HLA-A and HLA-B alleles for most subjects in the first cohort. In an earlier analysis of 587 of the donors, most TCR beta V segments appeared in productive rearrangements about 87% or about 30% of the time, broadly matching IMGT annotations. Because HLA typing was unavailable for some donors at each locus, only the typed subset was used in association tests. According to a later analysis, TCR association rates differed among HLA loci, with DRB1 alleles showing the most associated TCRs and HLA-C alleles showing the fewest. A cluster of highly shared sequence variants was judged likely to be a technical artifact of the sequencing pipeline. Sequencing depth was assumed to be roughly uniform across donors in the presence/absence analyses, though that assumption may not hold. In the study, 164 TCR beta chains were listed as associated with cytomegalovirus. The authors suggested that the approach could potentially be extended to other disease states and immunological phenotypes. A few of the identified cytomegalovirus-associated TCR beta chains were confirmed in vitro to be specific for cytomegalovirus antigens. The classifier was reported to diagnose cytomegalovirus status with high specificity and sensitivity in both the original and validation cohorts. For the cohort, immune exposure information was limited to CMV serostatus. When HLA alleles, especially DR and DQ, strongly co-occurred, TCR associations were difficult to assign to individual alleles. In this cohort, only TCR beta chains were sequenced, and detectable features were limited by the absence of alpha or paired-chain data.

The library was produced with the immunoSEQ multiplex PCR assay. For the multiplex PCR, a mixture combining 60 forward primers for TCR Vbeta segments and 13 reverse primers for TCR Jbeta segments was used. A multiplex PCR assay on genomic DNA amplified the CDR3 region of rearranged TCR beta genes. The Illumina HiSeq System was used to sequence the amplified TCR beta libraries as 87-base-pair reads. Concerning the study's data processing: A later analysis counted tens of millions of unique TCR beta chains across the 670 or so repertoires, and about 10 million of these chains were shared by at least two donors. Raw reads were error-corrected and collapsed into unique sequences with a nearest-neighbor algorithm that merged closely related sequences to remove PCR and sequencing errors. Alignment of CDR3 sequences to IMGT reference sequences was used to assign V, D and J gene segments. For a sequence to be retained, a match of at least six nucleotides was required to both a V gene segment and a J gene segment. A rearrangement was called productive if the CDR3 had no stop codons and remained in frame with V and J, and every other rearrangement was called non-productive. CDR3 was defined by IMGT convention, running from the second conserved V-encoded cysteine to the conserved J-encoded phenylalanine. The earlier analysis of about 610 of the donors excluded sequences that lacked an unambiguous match to a single V gene segment. An earlier analysis of fewer than 750 of the donors classified V segments as functional when productive rearrangements were above 56.7% and as segregating when the standard deviation between donors was above 5%. To diagnose cytomegalovirus status from the catalog of TCR beta chain sequences, a statistical classification framework was built. V and J gene assignment, in a later analysis, came from comparing TCR nucleotide sequences with IMGT/GENE-DB human TR gene sequences. Using the TCRdist pipeline, a later analysis assigned CDR3 sequences along with most-parsimonious VDJ recombination scenarios. A later analysis defined each TCR beta chain by its CDR3 amino acid sequence plus V-gene family, and excluded reads lacking a unique V-gene family. To address suspected cross-contamination and a sequencing artifact, a later analysis removed roughly 640 highly shared, low-generation-probability nucleotide sequences. For each public chain, a later analysis derived a clonal expansion index from normalized ranks of inferred template counts within each repertoire. In a later analysis, generation probabilities were computed with a VDJ recombination model fitted to out-of-frame rearrangements, and the resulting probabilities were checked against IGoR. In a later analysis, TCR-TCR, TCR-HLA and TCR-CMV co-occurrence was scored with hypergeometric tests, and a repertoire-size bias correction was applied to TCR pairs. A later analysis estimated false discovery rates by permuting HLA or CMV assignments 20 times. In a later analysis, co-occurring TCRs were grouped using DBSCAN, with TCRdist sequence similarity added in when clustering inside HLA-allele-positive subsets. For co-occurrence clustering, repertoires with fewer than 30,000 or more than 120,000 public chains were excluded, along with about five repertoires with anomalous nucleotide sharing. TCRdb's version of the immuneACCESS table is confined to in-frame rearrangements and falls short of the full clone set. An unresolved V gene accounts for under half of the shortfall where checked; the remainder is of unknown origin. The V and J calls and clone size are taken from that table; D and trimming were inferred from the DNA. This sample's table lists about 110,000 clones. The ten most abundant clones make up 3.5% to 4.5% of the sample.

The sequence was collected from a young man in good health and CMV-seronegative. The chain couples TRBV7-6 to TRBJ2-3, with 9 bases matching TRBD2. Sequenced: PBMCs. The nucleotides read TGTGCCAGCAGCTTAAAGGGCCGGGCGGGGGGGACAGATACGCAGTATTTT. This gives the protein CASSLKGRAGGTDTQYF. Joined to the reference TRBV7-6 and TRBJ2-3 proteins, this CDR3 gives the full variable domain: GAGVSQSPRYKVTKRGQDVALRCDPISGHVSLYWYRQALGQGPEFLTYFNYEAQQDKSGLPNDRFSAERPEGSISTLTIQRTEQRDSAMYRCASSLKGRAGGTDTQYFGPGTRLTVL.